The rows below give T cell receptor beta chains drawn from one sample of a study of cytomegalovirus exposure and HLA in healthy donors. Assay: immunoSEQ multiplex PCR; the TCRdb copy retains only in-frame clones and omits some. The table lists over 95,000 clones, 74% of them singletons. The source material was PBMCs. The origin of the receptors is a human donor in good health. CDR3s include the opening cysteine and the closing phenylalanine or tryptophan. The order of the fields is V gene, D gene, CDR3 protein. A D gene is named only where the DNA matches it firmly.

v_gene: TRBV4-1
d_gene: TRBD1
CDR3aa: CASSQPQGSRNTIYF

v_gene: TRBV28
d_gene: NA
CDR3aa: CASSPLGSSGNTIYF

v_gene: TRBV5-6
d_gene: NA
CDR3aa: CASSPPGLNTEAFF

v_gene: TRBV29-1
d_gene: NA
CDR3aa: CSSTHRVHGEAFF

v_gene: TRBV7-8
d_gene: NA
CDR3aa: CASSLALISVGTEAFF

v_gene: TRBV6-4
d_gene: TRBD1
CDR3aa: CASSDNLPRDRETNFYRPRQPQHF

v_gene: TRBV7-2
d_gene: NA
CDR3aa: CASSLRRVLGDTQYF

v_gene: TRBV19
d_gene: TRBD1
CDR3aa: CASSIYRRGPGGELFF

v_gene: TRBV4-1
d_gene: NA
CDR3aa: CASSQGIGSYEQYF

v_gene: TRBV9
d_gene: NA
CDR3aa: CASSRGNEQYF

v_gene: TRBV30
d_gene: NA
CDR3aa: CAWSPTDGFYTEAFF

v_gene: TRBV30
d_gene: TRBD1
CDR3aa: CACDRGREKLFF

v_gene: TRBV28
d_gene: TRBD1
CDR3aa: CASSSRTGGNSPLHF

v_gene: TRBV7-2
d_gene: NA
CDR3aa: CASSLGQRYGYTF

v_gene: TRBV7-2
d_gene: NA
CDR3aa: CASSRGAAGAIQETQYF

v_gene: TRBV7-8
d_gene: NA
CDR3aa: CASSLGLGSSTETQYF

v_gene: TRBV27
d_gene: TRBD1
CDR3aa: CASQGTGVNTQYF

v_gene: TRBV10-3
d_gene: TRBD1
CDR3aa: CAISPGQGHQPQHF

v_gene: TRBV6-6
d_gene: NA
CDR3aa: CASSYPGGTNEKLFF

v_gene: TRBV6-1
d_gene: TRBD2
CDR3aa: CASSQTSASYEQYF

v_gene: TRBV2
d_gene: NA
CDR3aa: CASSSTGRNQPQHF

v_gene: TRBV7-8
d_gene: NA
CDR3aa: CASSLVVRGVNTEAFF

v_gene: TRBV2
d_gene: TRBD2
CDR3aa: CASIMTSGETEQFF

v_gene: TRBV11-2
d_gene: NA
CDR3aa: CASSRDSYEQYF

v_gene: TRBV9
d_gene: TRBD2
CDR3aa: CASSGGLAGPRDTQYF

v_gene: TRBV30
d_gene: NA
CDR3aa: CAWNSGTLVGGQYF

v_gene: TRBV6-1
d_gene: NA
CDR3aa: CASSVQGRSNQPQHF

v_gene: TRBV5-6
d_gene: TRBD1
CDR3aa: CASSLYSGQVNEKLFF

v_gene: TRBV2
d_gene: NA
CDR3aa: CASKGQQETQYF

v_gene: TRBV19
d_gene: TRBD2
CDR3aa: CASSPAGPYEQYF

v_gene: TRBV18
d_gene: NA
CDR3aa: CASSPRGVANTGELFF

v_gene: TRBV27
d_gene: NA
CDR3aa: CASSPGEPNTGELFF

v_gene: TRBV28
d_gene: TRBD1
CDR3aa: CASSLVLSGGLNQPQHF

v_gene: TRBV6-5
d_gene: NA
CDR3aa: CASTYSYNEQFF

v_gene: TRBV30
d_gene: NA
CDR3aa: CAWSNDSPYEQYF

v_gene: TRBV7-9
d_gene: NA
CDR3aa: CASSLNSRDTQYF

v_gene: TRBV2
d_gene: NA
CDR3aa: CASSEGTPGPIQYF

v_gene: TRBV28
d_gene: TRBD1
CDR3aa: CASSLRQGPNEQFF

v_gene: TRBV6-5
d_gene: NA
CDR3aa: CASSYSRVNTEAFF

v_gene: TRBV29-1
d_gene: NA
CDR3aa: CSVEAGDPDGYTF

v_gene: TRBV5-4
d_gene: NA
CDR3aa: CASSLMAGSTDTQYF

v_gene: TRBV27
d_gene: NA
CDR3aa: CATSERVSYGYTF

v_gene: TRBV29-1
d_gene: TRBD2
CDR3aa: CSVGTSGKADTQYF

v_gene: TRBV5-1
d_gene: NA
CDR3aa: CASSLASGVGNTEAFF

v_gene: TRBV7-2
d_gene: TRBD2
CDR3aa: CASSPGRRGGYNEQFF

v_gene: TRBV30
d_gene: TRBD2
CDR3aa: CARGLAGTYEQYF

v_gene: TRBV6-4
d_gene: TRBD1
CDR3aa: CASSPTGTGFYGYTF

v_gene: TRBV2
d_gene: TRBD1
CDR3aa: CASTNDWDRGGSQPQHF

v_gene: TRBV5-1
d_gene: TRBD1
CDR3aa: CASSLGGQGAYEQYF

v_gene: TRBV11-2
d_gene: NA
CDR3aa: CASSLGPGTKLFF

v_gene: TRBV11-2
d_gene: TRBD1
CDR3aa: CASRSDRANYGYTF

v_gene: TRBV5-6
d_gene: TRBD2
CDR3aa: CASGKAGETYEQYF

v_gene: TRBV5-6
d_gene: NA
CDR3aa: CASSLVGGPYEQFF

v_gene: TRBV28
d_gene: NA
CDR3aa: CASSLGPAGDEQFF

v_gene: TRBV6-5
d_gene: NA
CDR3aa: CASSYSFSPIQETQYF

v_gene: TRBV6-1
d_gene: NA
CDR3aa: CASIVTSSGNTIYF

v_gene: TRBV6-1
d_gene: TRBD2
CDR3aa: CASRALAGATAGQYF

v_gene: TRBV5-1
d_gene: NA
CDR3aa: CASSLGLVTSTDTQYF

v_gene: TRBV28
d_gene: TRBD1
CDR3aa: CASSSTGAGYTF

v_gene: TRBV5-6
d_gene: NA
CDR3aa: CASSLRGMTFLAKNIQYF